This T cell receptor beta chain was sequenced in a study of cytomegalovirus exposure and HLA in healthy donors. Study-level results: Testing in vitro showed a few CMV-associated chains specific for CMV antigens. Cytomegalovirus-associated status was assigned to fewer than 200 TCR beta chains.

The method was immunoSEQ multiplex PCR; TCRdb's version includes in-frame clones alone and lacks a portion of them. The sample includes about 160,000 clones, 89% of them seen just once. Germline V lookup: CDR1 KGHSH, CDR2 LQKENI. CDR3 size: 13 residues. V was pared by 3 bases and J by 1 base, with 6 bases between. A word on this clone: Its specificity is unknown. At the DNA level, this CDR3 is encoded by other sequences in the same sample as well.

The V and J genes are TRBV18 and TRBJ1-2, with D tentatively TRBD1 (6 bases). Sequencing input: PBMCs. This TCR was sampled from a woman aged 18-29 years in good health and CMV-seropositive. CDR3 amino acids: CASSPDSNYGYTF. For the CDR3, the DNA is TGTGCCAGCTCACCGGACAGTAACTATGGCTACACCTTC.